The 21 T cell receptor beta chains below all came from one sample that was sequenced in a study of cytotoxic CD8 clonotypes in ibrutinib-treated CLL. Sequenced by immunoSEQ multiplex PCR; TCRdb stores in-frame clones only, minus some. The sample has a few hundred thousand clones, 70% seen once. Sequenced material: PBMCs, taken after 24 months of ibrutinib treatment. These TCRs come from a human donor with chronic lymphocytic leukemia.

The sample holds one count of this clone. The rearrangement uses TRBV2 and TRBJ2-7; D unclear. Germline-derived CDR1 and CDR2 are SNHLY and FYNNEI. The CDR3 is 13 residues long. Trimming took off 2 bases at V and 3 bases at J, with 8 bases between the two ends. CDR3 coding DNA: TGTGCCAGCAGTGAATGGCAGAGCTACGAGCAGTACTTC. Encoded protein: CASSEWQSYEQYF.

This chain's CDR3 is CASSAEGGGGQPQHF. Here the CDR3 DNA reads TGTGCCAGCAGCGCAGAAGGAGGGGGCGGTCAGCCCCAGCATTTT. V usage is TRBV7-6 and J usage is TRBJ1-5; 7 bases match TRBD1. The germline V gene has CDR1 SGHVS and CDR2 FNYEAQ. V shed 5 bases and J 6 bases; nucleotides not matched to a gene: 10. This CDR3 is 15 amino acids long.

About this clone: Other DNA sequences in this sample translate to the same CDR3. This chain links TRBV2 with TRBJ2-7; D is uncertain. The CDR3 is 12 residues long. Per the germline V gene, CDR1 is SNHLY and CDR2 is FYNNEI. V was pared by 3 bases and J by 3 bases, with 6 bases between. This CDR3 is CASSEGSYEQYF. The CDR3 region has the DNA TGTGCCAGCAGTGAGGGTAGCTACGAGCAGTACTTC.

The gene calls are TRBV5-4 and TRBJ2-7; no clear D gene. The germline V gene encodes CDR1 SGHNT and CDR2 YYREEE (reference sequence). The CDR3 is 16 residues long. V lost 0 bases to trimming and J lost 7 bases, with 20 bases between them. For the CDR3, the DNA is TGTGCCAGCAGCTTGGCCGGCGGAGCCGATTCGCGTGAGCAGTACTTC. Amino acid sequence: CASSLAGGADSREQYF.

Only a few counts were recorded for this clone. The chain recombines TRBV9 with TRBJ1-2, with a tentative D call TRBD1 (5 bases). CDR1 is SGDLS, CDR2 YYNGEE, per germline. Trimming shortened V by 3 bases and J by 8 bases, and 8 bases separated the two germline ends. The CDR3 runs 11 residues. CDR3 protein: CASSGRAGYTF. In nucleotides, the CDR3 is TGTGCCAGCAGCGGCAGGGCGGGCTACACCTTC.

The chain uses TRBV4-3 and TRBJ2-7; TRBD2 matches at 10 bases. Germline CDR1 is LGHNA and CDR2 is YSLEER. V was clipped by 0 bases and J by 3 bases; unmatched bases: 17. The CDR3 loop spans 20 amino acids. The CDR3 sequence is CASSQDLGLAGDIKSYEQYF. CDR3 DNA: TGCGCCAGCAGCCAAGATCTGGGGCTAGCGGGAGATATCAAGAGCTACGAGCAGTACTTC.

The V gene is TRBV5-6, the J gene TRBJ2-3, with 12 nucleotides matching TRBD1. V gave up 4 bases and J gave up 5 bases; unmatched junction bases: 5. In germline, CDR1 is SGHDT, CDR2 YYEEEE. This CDR3 is built from 15 residues. This chain's CDR3 is CASSDGTGGRDTQYF. The CDR3 DNA reads as TGTGCCAGCAGCGATGGGACAGGGGGCCGAGATACGCAGTATTTT.

V usage is TRBV27 and J usage is TRBJ2-1, with 10 bases matching TRBD2. Germline CDR1 reads MNHEY; CDR2 reads SMNVEV (reference sequence). The V gene end was trimmed by 8 bases and the J gene end by 6 bases; junction bases not matched to a gene: 10. The CDR3 totals 15 residues. The CDR3 region is CASFELAGGRNEQFF. The CDR3 DNA sequence: TGTGCCAGCTTTGAATTAGCGGGAGGACGCAATGAGCAGTTCTTC.

This clone was recorded once. The chain employs TRBV13 and TRBJ2-1; the D call may be TRBD1 or TRBD2 (5 bases each). The CDR3 length is 17 residues. CDR1 and CDR2 (germline): PRHDT, FYEKMQ (reference sequence). V was trimmed by 5 bases and J by 0 bases, leaving 17 bases between them. The CDR3 DNA sequence: TGTGCCAGCAGCCGGCGTGGGGGAGAGGACTCCTACAATGAGCAGTTCTTC. Translating gives CASSRRGGEDSYNEQFF.

This rearrangement joins TRBV25-1 to TRBJ2-1; 7 nucleotides align to TRBD1. This CDR3 has 15 residues. CDR1 MGHDK and CDR2 SYGVNS come from the germline V gene. V lost 3 bases and J lost 4; bases outside the gene matches: 6. The CDR3 sequence is CASSDEQGYYNEQFF. For the CDR3, the DNA is TGTGCCAGCAGTGACGAACAGGGGTATTACAATGAGCAGTTCTTC.

This clone appeared a few times. The chain combines TRBV18 with TRBJ2-1; D gene ambiguous. Germline V CDR1 and CDR2: KGHSH, LQKENI. V gave up 1 base and J gave up 9 bases, with 10 bases separating them. This CDR3 has 13 amino acids. The CDR3 spells CASSPLEFGEQFF. Here the CDR3 DNA reads TGTGCCAGCTCACCACTTGAGTTCGGTGAGCAGTTCTTC.

The gene calls are TRBV28 and TRBJ1-5; 7 bases are shared with TRBD1. V gave up 5 bases and J gave up 11 bases; unmatched junction bases: 3. CDR1 and CDR2 from the germline V gene are MDHEN and SYDVKM. The CDR3 extends over 11 amino acids. Here the CDR3 reads CASSSDRAQHF. CDR3 sequence (DNA): TGTGCCAGCAGTAGCGACAGGGCCCAGCATTTT.

The table lists this clone with a few counts. The chain carries TRBV27 and TRBJ2-6; no clear D. This CDR3 has 13 amino acids. Between the trimmed V and J ends, which lost 6 bases and 2 bases, there was a span of 5 bases. Germline V gives CDR1 MNHEY, CDR2 SMNVEV (reference sequence). In nucleotides, the CDR3 is TGTGCCAGCAGGGGAACTGGGGCCAACGTCCTGACTTTC. Translation gives CASRGTGANVLTF.

This clone was seen a handful of times. The chain combines TRBV19 with TRBJ1-5; D call uncertain. The germline V gene encodes CDR1 LNHDA and CDR2 SQIVND (reference sequence). V lost 6 bases and J 4 bases, leaving 7 bases between the germline ends. The CDR3 is 12 amino acids. The CDR3 DNA reads as TGTGCCAGTAGCCGAGATAATCAGCCCCAGCATTTT. Translated: CASSRDNQPQHF.

This rearrangement joins TRBV2 to TRBJ2-7, with a tentative D call TRBD2 (6 bases). This CDR3 region has 16 residues. Germline V gives CDR1 SNHLY, CDR2 FYNNEI. V dropped 2 bases and J dropped 3 bases, with 17 bases sitting between them. This CDR3 is CASSELSGTGDYEQYF. In DNA form, the CDR3 reads TGTGCCAGCAGTGAACTCTCCGGGACTGGGGACTACGAGCAGTACTTC.

This chain links TRBV29-1 with TRBJ2-2; 9 bases match TRBD1. The germline CDR1 and CDR2 sequences are SQVTM and ANQGSEA. The CDR3 is made up of 13 amino acids. V shed 7 bases, J shed 0 bases, and the junction held 0 bases outside the gene matches. CDR3 sequence: CSGDRANTGELFF. The CDR3 nucleotides read TGCAGCGGGGACAGGGCGAACACCGGGGAGCTGTTTTTT.

This chain joins TRBV5-6 and TRBJ2-1, with 9 bases that match TRBD1. The CDR3 runs 16 residues. Trimming took 5 bases from V and 9 from J; bases not matched to a gene: 15. Germline lookup yields CDR1 SGHDT and CDR2 YYEEEE. CDR3 DNA: TGTGCCAGCAGTCCCGCTCGACAGGGGGTATTGGGTGAGCAGTTCTTC. Translation: CASSPARQGVLGEQFF.

This clone was observed once. The chain has TRBV19 and TRBJ2-2; TRBD2 aligns across 10 bases. Germline lookup yields CDR1 LNHDA and CDR2 SQIVND (reference sequence). J was trimmed by 2 bases and V by 6 bases; bases with no gene match: 6. The CDR3 totals 16 residues. The CDR3 loop is CASRGGLAKNTGELFF. CDR3 bases: TGTGCCAGTAGAGGGGGACTAGCGAAAAACACCGGGGAGCTGTTTTTT.

The rearrangement uses TRBV27 and TRBJ2-6; D ambiguous. Trimming pared 6 bases from V and 0 bases from J, leaving 12 bases between. The germline V gene has CDR1 MNHEY and CDR2 SMNVEV (reference sequence). The CDR3 covers 16 residues. The CDR3 DNA is TGTGCCAGCAGCCTAAATTGGGGCTCTGGGGCCAACGTCCTGACTTTC. Protein product: CASSLNWGSGANVLTF.

V usage is TRBV11-3 and J usage is TRBJ2-2; D not certain. CDR3 length equals 15 residues. V was cut by 2 bases and J by 0 bases, with 7 bases left in between. Germline assignment: CDR1 SGHNT and CDR2 YENEEA. The chain's CDR3 is CASSLYGANTGELFF. The CDR3 bases are TGTGCCAGCAGCTTATACGGCGCGAACACCGGGGAGCTGTTTTTT.

The chain carries TRBV29-1 and TRBJ2-1; D gene ambiguous. This CDR3 is 13 amino acids long. In germline, CDR1 is SQVTM, CDR2 ANQGSEA. V was pared by 3 bases and J by 1 base, with 7 bases between. The CDR3 here is CSVDWLSYNEQFF. CDR3 in DNA: TGCAGCGTTGATTGGCTATCCTACAATGAGCAGTTCTTC.